This passage covers 5 T cell receptor beta chains from one sample sequenced in a study of T cell repertoires in cytomegalovirus infection. TCRdb recomputed calls from the reads with MiXCR, one row per CDR3 protein. The table has fewer than 300,000 distinct CDR3 sequences, about 23% seen once. The specimen sequenced was PBMCs. The receptors were sampled from a human donor in good health (CMV status not recorded). Some clones in this sample may be carry-over from other donors' samples.

V and J are TRBV24-1 and TRBJ2-1, with a possible D match to TRBD1 (7 bases). This CDR3 contains 16 residues. Germline V CDR1 and CDR2: KGHDR, SFDVKD. Trimming took 5 bases from V and 1 from J, leaving 14 bases between them. CDR3 loop: CATSAPGGPSYNEQFF. CDR3 sequence (DNA): TGTGCCACCAGTGCCCCAGGGGGGCCGTCCTACAATGAGCAGTTCTTC.

The rearrangement links TRBV7-8 to TRBJ2-3; unclear D gene. The CDR3 contains 12 residues. Germline V CDR1 and CDR2: SGHVS, FQNEAQ. V shed 1 base and J shed 7 bases, with 6 bases lying between them. The CDR3 DNA is TGTGCCAGCAGCTTAGTGGAGCATACGCAGTATTTT. Translation: CASSLVEHTQYF.

This clonotype was detected a few times. One end of the junction fails to match germline, which may point to a read error. The genes are TRBV7-3 and TRBJ2-1; D is tentatively TRBD1 or TRBD2 (7 bases each). Germline V gene sequence: CDR1 SGHTA, CDR2 FQGTGA. CDR3 length: 18 amino acids. The CDR3 nucleotides are TGTGTCAGCAGCTTAAGTGGGTCTTACAGGGGAGGGGGCGATGAGCAGTTCTTC. Encoded protein: CVSSLSGSYRGGGDEQFF.

The chain couples TRBV5-1 to TRBJ1-2, with TRBD1 identical over 7 bases. Germline V gives CDR1 SGHRS, CDR2 YFSETQ. Trimming at V came to 0 bases and at J to 6 bases, leaving 11 bases not matched to a gene. The CDR3 runs to 16 residues. CDR3 nucleotide sequence: TGCGCCAGCAGCTTGGCCAGGGGGGGGAGGTCCGATGGCTACACCTTC. This gives the protein CASSLARGGRSDGYTF.

This clonotype has at least ten counts. The V gene is TRBV7-3, the J gene TRBJ2-1, with D tentatively TRBD1 or TRBD2 (5 bases each). This CDR3 has 14 residues. The germline V and J ends were trimmed by 5 bases and 6 bases, with 14 bases remaining between them. The germline V gene has CDR1 SGHTA and CDR2 FQGTGA. CDR3 bases: TGTGCCAGCAGCCCCGGGACGCAACCCAATGAGCAGTTCTTC. The encoded protein is CASSPGTQPNEQFF.